This T cell receptor (beta chain) originates from a study of siplizumab effects on memory and regulatory T cells. Overall study results and limits: No functional test confirmed suppression by proliferating siplizumab-culture Tregs. In siplizumab conditions, mappable alloreactive CD4+ clones averaged roughly 64% Treg-derived, against 25% to 30% in controls. It was not possible to assign a naive or memory phenotype to roughly 75-95% of proliferating CD4+ or CD8+ clones.

The CDR3 consists of 13 residues. CDR1 and CDR2 from the germline V gene are GTSNPN and SVGIG (reference sequence). V was clipped by 1 base and J by 9 bases; unmatched bases: 5. Assays covered roughly 100,000 TCR templates per sample. Clones were sequenced by immunoSEQ multiplex PCR, and TCRdb holds only the in-frame ones, with some missing. Here the sample spans roughly 100,000 clones, approximately 94% being singletons. About this clone: The antigen remains unidentified.

Input material: CD4+ T cells sorted from blood. The sequence came from a human donor in good health. The chain couples TRBV30 to TRBJ2-1; 8 positions agree with TRBD1. CDR3 DNA sequence: TGTGCCTGGAGTGACAGGGGGGAGGTTGAGCAGTTCTTC. Amino acids: CAWSDRGEVEQFF.